This TCR beta chain came from a study of blood T cell repertoires in COVID-19. Study as a whole: In each case, the material was cDNA or gDNA derived from T cells, B-cell-depleted T cells, or PBMCs.

Source study methods: Amplification with reference gene primers provided the estimates of nucleated cell counts. Using immunoSEQ multiplex PCR, the repertoire was profiled, and TCRdb retains in-frame clones only, with some absent. V and J calls and clone size follow that table, whereas D and trimming were derived from the DNA. The sample includes approximately 120,000 clones, less than 90% of them seen just once. This receptor was obtained from an elderly woman with acute or convalescent COVID-19. The sample comprised peripheral blood.

CDR3 nucleotides: TGTGCCAGCAGCCAAGAACGAACTAACACTGAAGCTTTCTTT. Its protein is CASSQERTNTEAFF. The rearrangement links TRBV4-2 to TRBJ1-1; D gene unclear. This CDR3 region has 14 residues. Germline V CDR1 and CDR2: LGHNA, YNFKEQ. V lost 0 bases, J lost 2 bases, and 7 bases lay in between.